This T cell receptor (beta chain) was found in a study of blood T cell repertoires in COVID-19. Study summary: Acute and convalescent COVID-19 specimens originated in the United States, Italy and Spain. T cells, B-cell-depleted T cells, or PBMCs supplied cDNA or gDNA.

With 2 bases removed from V and 4 bases from J, the gap between germline ends came to 11 bases. CDR1 is SGHAT and CDR2 is FQNNGV in the germline V gene. The length of the CDR3 is 15 residues. Per the authors' pipeline: Reference gene primer amplification yielded estimated nucleated cell counts. Sequencing was performed with immunoSEQ multiplex PCR; in TCRdb, only in-frame clones are kept and a portion is missing. That table furnishes V, J and clone size, whereas the DNA furnished D and trimming. Seen here are around 110,000 clones, around four fifths observed once, and the top ten hold approximately 0.75%.

Sequencing was carried out using peripheral blood. V gene TRBV11-2 combines with J gene TRBJ2-2; D gene unclear. The sequence came from a woman aged 65 to 85 with acute or convalescent COVID-19. The CDR3 nucleotides read TGTGCCAGCAGCTTACTTGTTAGCAGCACCGGGGAGCTGTTTTTT. It yields the protein CASSLLVSSTGELFF.